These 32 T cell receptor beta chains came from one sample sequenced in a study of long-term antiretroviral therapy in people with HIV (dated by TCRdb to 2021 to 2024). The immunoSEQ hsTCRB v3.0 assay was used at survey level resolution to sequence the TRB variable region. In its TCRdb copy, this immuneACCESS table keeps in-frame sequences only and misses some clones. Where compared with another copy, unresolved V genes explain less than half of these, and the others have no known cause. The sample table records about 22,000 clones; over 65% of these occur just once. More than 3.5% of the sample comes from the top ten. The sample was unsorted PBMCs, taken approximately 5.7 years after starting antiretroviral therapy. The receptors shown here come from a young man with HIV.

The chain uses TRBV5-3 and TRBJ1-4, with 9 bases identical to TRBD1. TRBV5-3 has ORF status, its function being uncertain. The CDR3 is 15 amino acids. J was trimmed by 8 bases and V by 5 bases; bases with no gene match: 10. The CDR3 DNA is TGTGCCAGAAGGGTCCCGGGACAGGGTAACGAAAAACTGTTTTTT. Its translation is CARRVPGQGNEKLFF.

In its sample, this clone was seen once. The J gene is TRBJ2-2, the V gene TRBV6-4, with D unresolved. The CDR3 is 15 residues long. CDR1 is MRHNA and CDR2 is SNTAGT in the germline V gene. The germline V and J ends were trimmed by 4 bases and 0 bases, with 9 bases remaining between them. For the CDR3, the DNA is TGTGCCAGCAGTGTGGAGTTCGCGAACACCGGGGAGCTGTTTTTT. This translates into CASSVEFANTGELFF.

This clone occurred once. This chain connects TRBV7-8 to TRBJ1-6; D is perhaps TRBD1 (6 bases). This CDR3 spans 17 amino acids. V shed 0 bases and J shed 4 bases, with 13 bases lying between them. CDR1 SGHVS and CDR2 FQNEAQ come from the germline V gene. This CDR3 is CASSLASRGAYNSPLHF. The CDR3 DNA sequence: TGTGCCAGCAGCTTAGCGTCCAGGGGAGCGTATAATTCACCCCTCCACTTT. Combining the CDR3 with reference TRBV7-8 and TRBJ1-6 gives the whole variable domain GAGVSQSPRYKVAKRGQDVALRCDPISGHVSLFWYQQALGQGPEFLTYFQNEAQLDKSGLPSDRFFAERPEGSVSTLKIQRTQQEDSAVYLCASSLASRGAYNSPLHFGNGTRLTVT.

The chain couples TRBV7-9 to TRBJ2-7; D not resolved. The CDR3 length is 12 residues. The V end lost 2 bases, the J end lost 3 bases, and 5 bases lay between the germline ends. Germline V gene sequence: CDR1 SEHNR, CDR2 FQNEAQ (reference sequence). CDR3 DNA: TGTGCCAGCAGCTTATCTAGCTACGAGCAGTACTTC. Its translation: CASSLSSYEQYF.

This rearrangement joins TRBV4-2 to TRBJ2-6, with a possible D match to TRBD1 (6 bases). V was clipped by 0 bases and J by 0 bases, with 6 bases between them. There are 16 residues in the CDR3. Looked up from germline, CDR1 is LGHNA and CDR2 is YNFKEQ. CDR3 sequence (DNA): TGTGCCAGCAGCCAAGACAGGGGCTCTGGGGCCAACGTCCTGACTTTC. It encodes CASSQDRGSGANVLTF.

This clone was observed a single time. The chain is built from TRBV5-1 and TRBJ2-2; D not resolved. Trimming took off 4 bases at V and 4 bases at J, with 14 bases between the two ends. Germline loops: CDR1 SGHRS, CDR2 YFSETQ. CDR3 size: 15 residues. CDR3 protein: CASSLGKVGTGELFF. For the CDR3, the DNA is TGCGCCAGCAGCCTGGGGAAGGTTGGCACCGGGGAGCTGTTTTTT.

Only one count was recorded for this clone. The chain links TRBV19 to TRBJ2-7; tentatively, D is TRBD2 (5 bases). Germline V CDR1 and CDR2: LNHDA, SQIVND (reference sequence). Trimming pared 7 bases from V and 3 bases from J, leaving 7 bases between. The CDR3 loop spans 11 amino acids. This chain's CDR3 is CASIGNYEQYF. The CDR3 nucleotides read TGTGCCAGTATCGGGAACTACGAGCAGTACTTC.

The CDR3: CASSLLSDTQYF. CDR3 DNA sequence: TGTGCCAGCAGCTTATTATCTGATACGCAGTATTTT. The genes are TRBV7-2 and TRBJ2-3; D ambiguous. V was cut by 2 bases and J by 6 bases, with 6 bases left in between. The CDR3 totals 12 residues. Looked up from germline, CDR1 is SGHTA and CDR2 is FQGNSA.

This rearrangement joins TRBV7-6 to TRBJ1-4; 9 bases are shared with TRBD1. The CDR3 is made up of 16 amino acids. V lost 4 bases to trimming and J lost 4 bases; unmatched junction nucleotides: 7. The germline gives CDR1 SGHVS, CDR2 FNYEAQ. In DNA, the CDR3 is TGTGCCAGCAGCTCCTCTCCGGGACAGGGTAATGAAAAACTGTTTTTT. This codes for CASSSSPGQGNEKLFF.

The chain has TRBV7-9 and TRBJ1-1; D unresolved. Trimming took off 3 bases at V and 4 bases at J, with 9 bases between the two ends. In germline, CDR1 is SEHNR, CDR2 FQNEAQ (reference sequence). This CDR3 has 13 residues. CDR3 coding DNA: TGTGCCAGCAGCTTTGGGGTAGGCACTGAAGCTTTCTTT. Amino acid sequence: CASSFGVGTEAFF.

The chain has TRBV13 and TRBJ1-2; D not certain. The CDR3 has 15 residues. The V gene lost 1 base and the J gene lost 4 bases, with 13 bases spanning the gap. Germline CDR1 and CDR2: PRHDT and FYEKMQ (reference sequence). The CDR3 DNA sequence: TGTGCCAGCAGCTTAGTGGTACAAGGGCGCTATGGCTACACCTTC. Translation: CASSLVVQGRYGYTF.

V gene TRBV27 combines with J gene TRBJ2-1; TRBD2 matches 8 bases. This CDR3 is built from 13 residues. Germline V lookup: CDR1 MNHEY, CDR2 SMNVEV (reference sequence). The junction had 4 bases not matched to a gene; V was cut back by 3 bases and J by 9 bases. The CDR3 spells CASSFLGGAEQFF. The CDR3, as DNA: TGTGCCAGCAGTTTTCTCGGGGGGGCTGAGCAGTTCTTC.

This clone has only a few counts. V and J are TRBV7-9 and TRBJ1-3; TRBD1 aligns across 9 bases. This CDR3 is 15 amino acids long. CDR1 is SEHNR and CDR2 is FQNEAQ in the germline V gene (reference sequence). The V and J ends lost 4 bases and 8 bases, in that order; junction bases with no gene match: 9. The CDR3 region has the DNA TGTGCCAGCAGCTCGGGACAGGGAATGTACGACACCATATATTTT. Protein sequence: CASSSGQGMYDTIYF. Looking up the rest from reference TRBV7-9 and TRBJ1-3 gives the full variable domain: DTGVSQNPRHKITKRGQNVTFRCDPISEHNRLYWYRQTLGQGPEFLTYFQNEAQLEKSRLLSDRFSAERPKGSFSTLEIQRTEQGDSAMYLCASSSGQGMYDTIYFGEGSWLTVV.

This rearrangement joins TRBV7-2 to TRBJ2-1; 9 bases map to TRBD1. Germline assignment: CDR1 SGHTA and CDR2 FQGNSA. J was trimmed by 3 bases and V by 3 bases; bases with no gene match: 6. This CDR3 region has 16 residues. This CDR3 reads CASSFEPGQGYNEQFF. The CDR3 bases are TGTGCCAGCAGCTTTGAACCGGGACAGGGCTACAATGAGCAGTTCTTC.

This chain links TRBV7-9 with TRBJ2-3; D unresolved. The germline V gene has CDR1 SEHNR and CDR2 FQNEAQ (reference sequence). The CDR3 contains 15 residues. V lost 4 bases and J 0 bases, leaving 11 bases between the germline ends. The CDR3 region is CASSSTTASTDTQYF. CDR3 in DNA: TGTGCCAGCAGCTCCACGACCGCTAGCACAGATACGCAGTATTTT.

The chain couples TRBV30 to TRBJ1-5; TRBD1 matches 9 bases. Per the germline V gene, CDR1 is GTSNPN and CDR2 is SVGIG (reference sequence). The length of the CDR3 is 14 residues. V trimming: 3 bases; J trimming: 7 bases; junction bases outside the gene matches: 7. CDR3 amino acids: CAWRGQGGVQPQHF. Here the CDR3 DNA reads TGTGCCTGGAGGGGACAGGGTGGGGTGCAGCCCCAGCATTTT.

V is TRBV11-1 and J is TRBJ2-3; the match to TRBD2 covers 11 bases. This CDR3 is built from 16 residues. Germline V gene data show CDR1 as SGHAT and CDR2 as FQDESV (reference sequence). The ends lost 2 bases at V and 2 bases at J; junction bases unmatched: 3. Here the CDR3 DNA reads TGTGCCAGCAGCTTAATGGGACTAGCGGTCACAGATACGCAGTATTTT. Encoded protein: CASSLMGLAVTDTQYF.

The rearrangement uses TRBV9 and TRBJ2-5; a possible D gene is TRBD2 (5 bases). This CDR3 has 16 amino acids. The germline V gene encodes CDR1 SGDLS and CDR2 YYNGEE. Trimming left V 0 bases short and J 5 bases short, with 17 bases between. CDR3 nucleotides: TGTGCCAGCAGCGTAGCGGGGAAGGGATCATGGGAGACCCAGTACTTC. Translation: CASSVAGKGSWETQYF.

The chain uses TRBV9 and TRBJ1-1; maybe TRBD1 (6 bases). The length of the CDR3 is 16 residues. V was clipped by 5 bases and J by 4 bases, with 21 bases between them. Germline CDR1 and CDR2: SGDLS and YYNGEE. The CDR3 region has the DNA TGTGCCAGCAGTTTGGGTATGGACAGTGCGCGCACTGAAGCTTTCTTT. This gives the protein CASSLGMDSARTEAFF.

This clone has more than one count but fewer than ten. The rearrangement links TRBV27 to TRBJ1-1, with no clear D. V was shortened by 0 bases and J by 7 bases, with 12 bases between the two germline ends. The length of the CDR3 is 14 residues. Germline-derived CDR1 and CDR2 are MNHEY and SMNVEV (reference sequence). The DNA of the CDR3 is TGTGCCAGCAGTTTATCGGCCCAGAAGGGTGAAGCTTTCTTT. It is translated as CASSLSAQKGEAFF.

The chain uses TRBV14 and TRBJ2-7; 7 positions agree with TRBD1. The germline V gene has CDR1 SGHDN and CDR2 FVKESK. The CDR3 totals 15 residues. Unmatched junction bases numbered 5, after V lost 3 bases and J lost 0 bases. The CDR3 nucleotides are TGTGCCAGCAGCCAGCAGGGGGTAAGCTCCTACGAGCAGTACTTC. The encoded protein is CASSQQGVSSYEQYF. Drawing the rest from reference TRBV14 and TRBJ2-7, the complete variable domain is EAGVTQFPSHSVIEKGQTVTLRCDPISGHDNLYWYRRVMGKEIKFLLHFVKESKQDESGMPNNRFLAERTGGTYSTLKVQPAELEDSGVYFCASSQQGVSSYEQYFGPGTRLTVT.

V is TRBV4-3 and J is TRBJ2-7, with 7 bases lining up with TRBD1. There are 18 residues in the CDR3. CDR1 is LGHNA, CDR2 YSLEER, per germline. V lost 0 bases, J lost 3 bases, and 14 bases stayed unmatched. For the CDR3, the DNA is TGCGCCAGCAGCCAAGATTGGCCACTAGGGGGCCGCGTCTACGAGCAGTACTTC. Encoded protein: CASSQDWPLGGRVYEQYF.

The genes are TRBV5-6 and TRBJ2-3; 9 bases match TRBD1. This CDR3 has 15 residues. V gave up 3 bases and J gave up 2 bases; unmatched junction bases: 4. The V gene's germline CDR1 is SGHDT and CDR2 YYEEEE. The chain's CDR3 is CASSSQGASTDTQYF. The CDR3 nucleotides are TGTGCCAGCAGCTCACAGGGGGCCTCCACAGATACGCAGTATTTT.

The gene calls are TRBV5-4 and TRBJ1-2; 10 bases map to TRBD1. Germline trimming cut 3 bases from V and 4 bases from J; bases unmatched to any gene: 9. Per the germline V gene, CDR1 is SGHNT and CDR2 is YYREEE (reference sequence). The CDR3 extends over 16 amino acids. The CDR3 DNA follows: TGTGCCAGCAGCTGGGGACAGGGGATGGCGGGCTATGGCTACACCTTC. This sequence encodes CASSWGQGMAGYGYTF.

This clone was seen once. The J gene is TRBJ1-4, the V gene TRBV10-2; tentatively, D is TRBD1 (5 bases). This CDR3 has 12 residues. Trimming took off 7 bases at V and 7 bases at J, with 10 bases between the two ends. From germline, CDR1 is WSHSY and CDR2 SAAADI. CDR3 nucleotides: TGCGCCAGCACGGGGGGTGGTGAAAAACTGTTTTTT. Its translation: CASTGGGEKLFF.

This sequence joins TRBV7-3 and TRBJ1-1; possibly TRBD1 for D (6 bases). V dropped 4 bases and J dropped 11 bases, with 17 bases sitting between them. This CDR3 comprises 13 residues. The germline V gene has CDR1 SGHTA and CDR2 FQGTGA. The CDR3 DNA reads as TGTGCCAGCAGCTCGTCGTCGGGGGGGCGTGCTTTCTTT. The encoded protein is CASSSSSGGRAFF.

CDR3 sequence reads: CASSFWADTQYF. The CDR3 DNA follows: TGTGCCAGCAGCTTCTGGGCAGATACGCAGTATTTT. The chain employs TRBV7-2 and TRBJ2-3; the D is unclear. The CDR3 consists of 12 residues. Trimming cost V 3 bases and J 4 bases, with 5 bases left between them. Germline V gives CDR1 SGHTA, CDR2 FQGNSA.

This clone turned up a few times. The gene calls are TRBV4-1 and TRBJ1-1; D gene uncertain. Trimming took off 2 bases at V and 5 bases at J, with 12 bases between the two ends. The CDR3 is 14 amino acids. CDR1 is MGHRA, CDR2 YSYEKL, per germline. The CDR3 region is CASSQQEGSTEAFF. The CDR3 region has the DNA TGCGCCAGCAGCCAACAGGAGGGAAGTACTGAAGCTTTCTTT.

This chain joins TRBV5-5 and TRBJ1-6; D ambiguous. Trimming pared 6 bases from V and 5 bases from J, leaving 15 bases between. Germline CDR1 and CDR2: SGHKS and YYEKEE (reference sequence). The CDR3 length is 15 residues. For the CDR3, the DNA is TGTGCCAGCACCCACCGAAGCCTAGATAATTCACCCCTCCACTTT. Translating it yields CASTHRSLDNSPLHF.

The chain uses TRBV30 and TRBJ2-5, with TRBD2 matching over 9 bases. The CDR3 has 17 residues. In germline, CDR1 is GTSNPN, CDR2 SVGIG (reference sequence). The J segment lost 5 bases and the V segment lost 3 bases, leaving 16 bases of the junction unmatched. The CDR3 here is CAWRGSGGAGGWETQYF. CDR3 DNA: TGTGCCTGGAGAGGGTCCGGTGGAGCGGGGGGCTGGGAGACCCAGTACTTC.

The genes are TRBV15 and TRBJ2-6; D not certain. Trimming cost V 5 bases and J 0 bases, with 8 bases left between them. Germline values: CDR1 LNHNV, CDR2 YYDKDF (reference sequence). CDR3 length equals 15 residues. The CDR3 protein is CATSDGSSGANVLTF. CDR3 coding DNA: TGTGCCACCAGCGACGGTAGCTCTGGGGCCAACGTCCTGACTTTC.

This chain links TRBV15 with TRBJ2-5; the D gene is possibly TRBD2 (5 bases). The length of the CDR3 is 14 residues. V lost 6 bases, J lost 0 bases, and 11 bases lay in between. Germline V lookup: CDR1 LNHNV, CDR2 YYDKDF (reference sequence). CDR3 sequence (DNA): TGTGCCACCAGATTACTAGGGAACCAAGAGACCCAGTACTTC. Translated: CATRLLGNQETQYF.